The 5 T cell receptor beta chains listed next were all sequenced from one sample in a study of blood T cell repertoires in COVID-19. Measured with immunoSEQ multiplex PCR; TCRdb has only the in-frame clones, and not every one. Of some 150,000 clones listed, roughly 87% were seen once; the top ten hold about 3.9%. The material sequenced was peripheral blood. The source of these receptors is an older woman who had recovered from COVID-19.

This sequence joins TRBV7-8 and TRBJ2-2, with 11 bases identical to TRBD2. Germline V lookup: CDR1 SGHVS, CDR2 FQNEAQ. This CDR3 contains 16 residues. Trimming cost V 4 bases and J 6 bases; bases outside gene matches: 7. The CDR3 sequence: CASSWNSGGASGELFF. DNA for the CDR3: TGTGCCAGCAGCTGGAATAGCGGGGGGGCCTCCGGGGAGCTGTTTTTT.

The chain links TRBV5-1 to TRBJ2-5; D not resolved. V was pared by 5 bases and J by 5 bases, with 7 bases between. The CDR3 has 11 amino acids. Germline V lookup: CDR1 SGHRS, CDR2 YFSETQ. The CDR3 here is CASRLEETQYF. CDR3 nucleotides: TGCGCCAGCAGGCTCGAGGAGACCCAGTACTTC.

CDR3: CASSRQGQASPNEQYF. The CDR3 region has the DNA TGCGCCAGCAGTCGGCAGGGTCAGGCCTCTCCCAACGAGCAGTACTTC. The chain is built from TRBV5-1 and TRBJ2-7; D possibly corresponds to TRBD1 (5 bases). V lost 5 bases and J 5 bases, leaving 23 bases between the germline ends. CDR3 size: 16 residues. The V gene's germline CDR1 is SGHRS and CDR2 YFSETQ.

This chain joins TRBV9 and TRBJ2-1; D is perhaps TRBD1 (8 bases). Germline V gene data show CDR1 as SGDLS and CDR2 as YYNGEE. This CDR3 spans 15 amino acids. V lost 6 bases to trimming and J lost 3 bases, with 16 bases between them. CDR3 region: CASTKTGDYYNEQFF. The CDR3 coding sequence is TGTGCCAGCACCAAGACAGGGGACTACTACAATGAGCAGTTCTTC.

The chain couples TRBV5-4 to TRBJ2-3, with D unclear. Germline V gene data show CDR1 as SGHNT and CDR2 as YYREEE (reference sequence). The CDR3 is made up of 15 amino acids. The V end was cut by 0 bases, the J end by 5 bases, with 13 bases between. The CDR3 is CASSLDQATRDTQYF. The CDR3 region has the DNA TGTGCCAGCAGCTTGGACCAGGCCACCAGAGATACGCAGTATTTT.